What follows is one T cell receptor (beta chain) and its context. The data belong to a study of OX40 agonist ivuxolimab in advanced cancers. At the level of the study: Patients were dosed with the agonistic anti-OX40 (CD134) antibody ivuxolimab. Cancers in dose escalation were hepatocellular, melanoma, renal cell and head and neck.

The table came from immunoSEQ multiplex PCR; TCRdb's copy has only in-frame clones and leaves some out. The sample holds roughly 46,000 clones, 82% seen once. This CDR3 spans 12 amino acids. CDR1 and CDR2 from the germline V gene are SEHNR and FQNEAQ (reference sequence). V was shortened by 1 base and J by 7 bases, with 7 bases between the two germline ends. The receptor comes from an adult with an advanced solid tumor such as melanoma, head and neck, liver or kidney cancer. The rearrangement links TRBV7-9 to TRBJ1-2; D is ambiguous. Sample: CD4+ or CD8+ T cells sorted from blood, taken in a trial of the OX40 agonist ivuxolimab. The CDR3 is CASSLEVFGYTF. Here the CDR3 DNA reads TGTGCCAGCAGCTTAGAGGTGTTTGGCTACACCTTC. The full variable domain, completed using reference TRBV7-9 and TRBJ1-2, is DTGVSQNPRHKITKRGQNVTFRCDPISEHNRLYWYRQTLGQGPEFLTYFQNEAQLEKSRLLSDRFSAERPKGSFSTLEIQRTEQGDSAMYLCASSLEVFGYTFGSGTRLTVV.